These 29 T cell receptor beta chains share one sample of origin, sequenced in a study of cytomegalovirus exposure and HLA in healthy donors. PCR amplification relied on 60 Vbeta primers (plus 13 Jbeta primers). TCRdb keeps only in-frame clones here, not all; method: immunoSEQ multiplex PCR. This repertoire shows about 36,000 clones, about 70% found once; its top ten account for more than 6.5%. Material for sequencing was PBMCs. The origin of the receptors is a man aged 30 to 39 in good health and CMV-seronegative.

The V call is TRBV19, the J call TRBJ2-1; possibly TRBD1 for D (6 bases). The CDR3 contains 13 residues. Germline lookup yields CDR1 LNHDA and CDR2 SQIVND (reference sequence). Trimming left V 5 bases short and J 4 bases short, with 9 bases between. The CDR3 bases are TGTGCCAGTAGTCGACAGGATTACAATGAGCAGTTCTTC. It yields the protein CASSRQDYNEQFF.

V is TRBV12-5 and J is TRBJ2-1; D gene unclear. V was clipped by 6 bases and J by 3 bases, with 6 bases between them. This CDR3 comprises 12 residues. Germline CDR1 and CDR2: LGHNT and FRNRAP. CDR3: CASGVDYNEQFF. CDR3 coding DNA: TGTGCTAGTGGCGTAGACTACAATGAGCAGTTCTTC.

This clone was seen once. The rearrangement links TRBV4-1 to TRBJ1-2; no reliable D call. The V gene lost 3 bases and the J gene lost 14 bases, with 19 bases spanning the gap. Germline V gives CDR1 MGHRA, CDR2 YSYEKL. The CDR3 contains 13 residues. The chain's CDR3 is CASSQEEGRRYTF. The CDR3 coding sequence is TGCGCCAGCAGCCAGGAGGAAGGGCGCCGTTATACCTTC.

The V gene is TRBV6-6, the J gene TRBJ1-1, with 9 bases matching TRBD1. V was pared by 2 bases and J by 7 bases, with 8 bases of the junction left unmatched. In germline, CDR1 is MNHNY, CDR2 SVGAGI (reference sequence). This CDR3 region has 15 residues. The chain's CDR3 is CASSYERDRAVEAFF. The DNA for the CDR3 is TGTGCCAGCAGTTACGAGAGGGACAGGGCAGTTGAAGCTTTCTTT.

V usage is TRBV6-5 and J usage is TRBJ2-7; the D gene is possibly TRBD1 (5 bases). This CDR3 region has 15 residues. Trimming pared 0 bases from V and 4 bases from J, leaving 13 bases between. Germline CDR1 is MNHEY and CDR2 is SVGAGI. The CDR3 DNA sequence: TGTGCCAGCAGTTACTCAACCCCAGGGATATACGAGCAGTACTTC. It is translated as CASSYSTPGIYEQYF.

The chain has TRBV6-1 and TRBJ1-5; D possibly corresponds to TRBD1 (6 bases). Germline loops: CDR1 MNHNS, CDR2 SASEGT. Trimming took 5 bases from V and 3 from J, leaving 11 bases between them. The CDR3 covers 14 residues. The CDR3 is CASSIQGSNQPQHF. Written as DNA, the CDR3 is TGTGCCAGCAGTATACAGGGTTCCAATCAGCCCCAGCATTTT.

The chain carries TRBV6-1 and TRBJ1-1; D is perhaps TRBD1 (6 bases). Trimming took 6 bases from V and 1 from J, leaving 9 bases between them. This CDR3 has 13 amino acids. Germline-derived CDR1 and CDR2 are MNHNS and SASEGT. This CDR3 is CASRSQGNTEAFF. The CDR3 region has the DNA TGTGCCAGCAGGTCACAGGGGAACACTGAAGCTTTCTTT.

This rearrangement joins TRBV4-1 to TRBJ2-1; 7 bases are a match to TRBD1. The germline gives CDR1 MGHRA, CDR2 YSYEKL. The CDR3 has 15 residues. V lost 4 bases to trimming and J lost 0 bases; unmatched junction nucleotides: 3. Here the CDR3 DNA reads TGCGCCAGCAGCCCCCGGGACAGCTCCTACAATGAGCAGTTCTTC. Protein: CASSPRDSSYNEQFF.

A single count supports this clone. V usage is TRBV15 and J usage is TRBJ2-7; 9 bases are a match to TRBD1. CDR1 and CDR2 (germline): LNHNV, YYDKDF (reference sequence). The CDR3 has 15 amino acids. With 3 bases clipped from V and 4 bases from J, the junction kept 7 bases outside the gene matches. The CDR3 DNA reads TGTGCCACCAGCAGCACGGGACAGGGTTTTTACGAGCAGTACTTC. Protein sequence: CATSSTGQGFYEQYF. Drawing the rest from reference TRBV15 and TRBJ2-7, the complete variable domain is DAMVIQNPRYQVTQFGKPVTLSCSQTLNHNVMYWYQQKSSQAPKLLFHYYDKDFNNEADTPDNFQSRRPNTSFCFLDIRSPGLGDTAMYLCATSSTGQGFYEQYFGPGTRLTVT.

This chain joins TRBV7-2 and TRBJ2-7, with D maybe TRBD2 (5 bases). V lost 5 bases to trimming and J lost 4 bases, with 9 bases between them. CDR1 and CDR2 (germline): SGHTA, FQGNSA. The CDR3 is 12 amino acids. The CDR3 protein is CASSADFYEQYF. In DNA, the CDR3 is TGTGCCAGCAGCGCGGACTTTTACGAGCAGTACTTC.

This clone was detected only once. The chain joins TRBV29-1 to TRBJ2-7, with TRBD2 as a possible D gene (5 bases). Per the germline V gene, CDR1 is SQVTM and CDR2 is ANQGSEA. The CDR3 length is 14 residues. Deletions cut 3 bases from V and 0 bases from J, with 12 bases between. CDR3 in amino acids: CSVEHSGSSYEQYF. As DNA, the CDR3 is TGCAGCGTTGAGCACAGCGGCAGCTCCTACGAGCAGTACTTC.

This chain connects TRBV13 to TRBJ2-4, with TRBD1 matching 7 bases. The CDR3 has 15 residues. V lost 5 bases and J lost 6; bases outside the gene matches: 10. Per the germline V gene, CDR1 is PRHDT and CDR2 is FYEKMQ (reference sequence). The CDR3 sequence is CASSLRGAGGNIQYF. The CDR3 DNA follows: TGTGCCAGCAGCCTCCGTGGGGCAGGGGGAAACATTCAGTACTTC. The full variable domain, in which reference TRBV13 and TRBJ2-4 provide the parts outside the CDR3, is AAGVIQSPRHLIKEKRETATLKCYPIPRHDTVYWYQQGPGQDPQFLISFYEKMQSDKGSIPDRFSAQQFSDYHSELNMSSLELGDSALYFCASSLRGAGGNIQYFGAGTRLSVL.

This clone was observed a handful of times. The chain uses TRBV19 and TRBJ1-5; D might be TRBD1 (5 bases). V was pared by 7 bases and J by 7 bases, with 17 bases between. Germline CDR1 reads LNHDA; CDR2 reads SQIVND (reference sequence). The length of the CDR3 is 14 residues. CDR3 nucleotides: TGTGCCAGTACCACAAACAGGATCCAGCAGCCCCAGCATTTT. This gives the protein CASTTNRIQQPQHF.

The chain couples TRBV4-1 to TRBJ2-5; no definite D call. The CDR3 has 14 residues. V lost 2 bases to trimming and J lost 1 base, with 8 bases between them. CDR1 and CDR2 from the germline V gene are MGHRA and YSYEKL. The CDR3 sequence: CASSQRQIQETQYF. In nucleotides, the CDR3 is TGCGCCAGCAGCCAACGACAAATCCAAGAGACCCAGTACTTC.

This chain uses TRBV7-2 with TRBJ1-1, with 7 bases aligning to TRBD1. V lost 5 bases, J lost 7 bases, and 10 bases stayed unmatched. CDR3 length: 14 residues. The germline V gene has CDR1 SGHTA and CDR2 FQGNSA. The CDR3 sequence: CASSLQSNRGEAFF. The CDR3, as DNA: TGTGCCAGCAGCCTCCAAAGCAACAGGGGTGAAGCTTTCTTT.

This chain joins TRBV29-1 and TRBJ2-7, with D tentatively TRBD1 (6 bases). CDR1 is SQVTM, CDR2 ANQGSEA, per germline. V gave up 5 bases and J gave up 1 base, with 12 bases separating them. The CDR3 spans 13 residues. The CDR3 loop reads CSVWDTTSYEQYF. CDR3 bases: TGCAGCGTTTGGGACACGACGTCCTACGAGCAGTACTTC.

This chain joins TRBV14 and TRBJ1-1; the D is unclear. The CDR3 spans 15 residues. The germline V gene has CDR1 SGHDN and CDR2 FVKESK. With 6 bases removed from V and 4 bases from J, the gap between germline ends came to 18 bases. CDR3 nucleotide sequence: TGTGCCAGCAGTCCCATCCCGTCGGAGGGCACTGAAGCTTTCTTT. Protein: CASSPIPSEGTEAFF.

The genes are TRBV6-6 and TRBJ1-5; 7 bases line up with TRBD1. Unmatched junction bases numbered 11, after V lost 6 bases and J lost 3 bases. This CDR3 is built from 16 residues. Germline V lookup: CDR1 MNHNY, CDR2 SVGAGI (reference sequence). The CDR3 DNA is TGTGCCAGCAGGGACAAGACGGACAGGCTCAATCAGCCCCAGCATTTT. Amino acid sequence: CASRDKTDRLNQPQHF.

This clone was counted only a few times. The rearrangement uses TRBV15 and TRBJ2-7; possible D gene TRBD1, 6 bases. V dropped 1 base and J dropped 1 base, with 11 bases sitting between them. Germline lookup yields CDR1 LNHNV and CDR2 YYDKDF (reference sequence). The CDR3 sequence is 15 residues long. The CDR3 coding sequence is TGTGCCACCAGCAGAGCCCAGGGGATTTCCTACGAGCAGTACTTC. It translates to CATSRAQGISYEQYF.

The rearrangement uses TRBV25-1 and TRBJ1-1, with D possibly being TRBD1 (6 bases). The CDR3 runs to 12 residues. Germline CDR1 is MGHDK and CDR2 is SYGVNS. Trimming pared 8 bases from V and 4 bases from J, leaving 11 bases between. The CDR3 nucleotides are TGTGCCAGCCGAACAGGGTTCACTGAAGCTTTCTTT. Protein product: CASRTGFTEAFF.

This chain uses TRBV7-2 with TRBJ1-1; D unclear. Per germline, CDR1 SGHTA and CDR2 FQGNSA. V dropped 5 bases and J dropped 7 bases, with 8 bases sitting between them. The CDR3 spans 11 residues. Written as DNA, the CDR3 is TGTGCCAGCAGCCCCCTTATTGAAGCTTTCTTT. Translating it yields CASSPLIEAFF.

The sample holds a few counts of this clone. The chain is built from TRBV6-6 and TRBJ2-7; 9 bases are a match to TRBD2. The CDR3 is made up of 15 amino acids. Per the germline V gene, CDR1 is MNHNY and CDR2 is SVGAGI (reference sequence). With 2 bases clipped from V and 4 bases from J, the junction kept 6 bases outside the gene matches. This chain's CDR3 is CASSYNSGRGYEQYF. DNA for the CDR3: TGTGCCAGCAGTTACAATAGCGGGAGAGGATACGAGCAGTACTTC.

This chain links TRBV4-3 with TRBJ1-1; possible D gene TRBD1, 6 bases. V lost 0 bases and J 1 base, leaving 6 bases between the germline ends. Germline V lookup: CDR1 LGHNA, CDR2 YSLEER. The CDR3 runs 14 residues. In nucleotides, the CDR3 is TGCGCCAGCAGCCAAGAGGACAGGAACACTGAAGCTTTCTTT. It is translated as CASSQEDRNTEAFF.

The chain carries TRBV11-2 and TRBJ2-5, with D unclear. CDR1 and CDR2 (germline): SGHAT, FQNNGV. The CDR3 is 13 residues long. The V gene lost 2 bases and the J gene lost 5 bases, with 9 bases spanning the gap. The CDR3 DNA reads as TGTGCCAGCAGCTTATCACATCAGGAGACCCAGTACTTC. Protein: CASSLSHQETQYF. The full variable domain, in which reference TRBV11-2 and TRBJ2-5 provide the parts outside the CDR3, is EAGVAQSPRYKIIEKRQSVAFWCNPISGHATLYWYQQILGQGPKLLIQFQNNGVVDDSQLPKDRFSAERLKGVDSTLKIQPAKLEDSAVYLCASSLSHQETQYFGPGTRLLVL.

CDR3 DNA: TGCAGCGTATTGTTAGGCCCGGGGGGTTACAATGAGCAGTTCTTC. Amino acid sequence: CSVLLGPGGYNEQFF. The gene calls are TRBV29-1 and TRBJ2-1; 7 positions match TRBD2. V was clipped by 6 bases and J by 4 bases; unmatched bases: 12. This CDR3 has 15 amino acids. Germline-derived CDR1 and CDR2 are SQVTM and ANQGSEA.

This chain joins TRBV27 and TRBJ2-5; 9 nucleotides align to TRBD1. The trim removed 6 bases at V and 7 bases at J, leaving 12 bases unmatched. Germline CDR1 MNHEY, CDR2 SMNVEV (reference sequence). The CDR3 runs to 15 residues. The DNA for the CDR3 is TGTGCCAGCAGAACTACCGGGACAGGGAAAGGGACCCAGTACTTC. Its translation is CASRTTGTGKGTQYF.

The genes are TRBV15 and TRBJ2-6; D gene uncertain. V was trimmed by 1 base and J by 0 bases, leaving 7 bases between them. This CDR3 comprises 16 residues. CDR1 and CDR2 (germline): LNHNV, YYDKDF (reference sequence). The CDR3 reads CATSRGVRSGANVLTF. In DNA, the CDR3 is TGTGCCACCAGCAGAGGAGTACGCTCTGGGGCCAACGTCCTGACTTTC. Full variable domain (rest looked up from reference TRBV15 and TRBJ2-6): DAMVIQNPRYQVTQFGKPVTLSCSQTLNHNVMYWYQQKSSQAPKLLFHYYDKDFNNEADTPDNFQSRRPNTSFCFLDIRSPGLGDTAMYLCATSRGVRSGANVLTFGAGSRLTVL.

The J gene is TRBJ1-3, the V gene TRBV28, with TRBD1 identical over 8 bases. Germline CDR1 is MDHEN and CDR2 is SYDVKM. V trimming: 7 bases; J trimming: 4 bases; junction bases outside the gene matches: 9. This CDR3 has 15 residues. CDR3 DNA: TGTGCCAGCATCCCAGTTCAGGGGGCAGGAAACACCATATATTTT. Translating gives CASIPVQGAGNTIYF.

This chain uses TRBV5-4 with TRBJ2-2, with D perhaps matching TRBD1 (6 bases). V lost 0 bases and J lost 4, with 13 bases in between. CDR1 is SGHNT, CDR2 YYREEE, per germline (reference sequence). This CDR3 is 16 amino acids long. CDR3 coding DNA: TGTGCCAGCAGCTTGGCGGGACAAACTATCACCGGGGAGCTGTTTTTT. Residues: CASSLAGQTITGELFF.